These 7 T cell receptor beta chains originate from one sample sequenced in a study of T cells in Graves' hyperthyroidism and ophthalmopathy. What was amplified from RNA transcripts were TCR beta CDR3 regions. During a first-round RT-PCR of the TCR CDR3, the HTBI primer set was used. TCRdb independently ran MiXCR on the multiplex PCR reads; one entry per CDR3 protein. The sample consists of under 750,000 distinct CDR3 sequences, about 17% of them appearing once. Sample: blood. The receptors were gathered from a woman in her forties or fifties with Graves' hyperthyroidism that later progressed to Graves' ophthalmopathy.

V and J are TRBV6-1 and TRBJ1-3; D not certain. Germline V gene sequence: CDR1 MNHNS, CDR2 SASEGT. The V end lost 2 bases, the J end lost 0 bases, and 5 bases lay between the germline ends. The CDR3 has 14 amino acids. The chain's CDR3 is CASSERISGNTIYF. CDR3 coding DNA: TGTGCCAGCAGTGAAAGGATCTCTGGAAACACCATATATTTT.

In this sample, this clonotype turned up many times. The chain has TRBV7-9 and TRBJ2-7; D is possibly TRBD1 (6 bases). The CDR3 spans 16 residues. The V gene lost 6 bases and the J gene lost 3 bases, with 21 bases spanning the gap. Germline-derived CDR1 and CDR2 are SEHNR and FQNEAQ (reference sequence). CDR3 residues: CASSPAVGAGFYEQYF. The CDR3 nucleotides are TGTGCCAGCAGTCCAGCCGTGGGGGCAGGGTTCTACGAGCAGTACTTC. Combining the CDR3 with reference TRBV7-9 and TRBJ2-7 gives the whole variable domain DTGVSQNPRHKITKRGQNVTFRCDPISEHNRLYWYRQTLGQGPEFLTYFQNEAQLEKSRLLSDRFSAERPKGSFSTLEIQRTEQGDSAMYLCASSPAVGAGFYEQYFGPGTRLTVT.

As for this clonotype: A much larger clone is a single base away; this may be a read error. J is TRBJ2-3 and V is TRBV2; no reliable D call. CDR3 length: 13 residues. Germline values: CDR1 SNHLY, CDR2 FYNNEI. CDR3 residues: CARSGSSTDTQYF. For the CDR3, the DNA is TGTGCCAGAAGTGGATCTAGCACAGATACGCAGTATTTT.

In regard to this clonotype: A read error may produce the germline difference seen at one junction end. The chain couples TRBV18 to TRBJ2-2, with D perhaps TRBD1 or TRBD2 (5 bases each). The CDR3 is 14 residues long. Looked up from germline, CDR1 is KGHSH and CDR2 is LQKENI. The CDR3, as DNA: TGTGCCACCTCACCGGGGCAGAACACCGGGGAGCTGTTTTTT. This codes for CATSPGQNTGELFF. The whole variable domain, filled in from reference TRBV18 and TRBJ2-2, reads NAGVMQNPRHLVRRRGQEARLRCSPMKGHSHVYWYRQLPEEGLKFMVYLQKENIIDESGMPKERFSAEFPKEGPSILRIQQVVRGDSAAYFCATSPGQNTGELFFGEGSRLTVL.

A few counts support this clonotype. At one end the junction does not follow the germline gene, possibly because of a read error. The chain is built from TRBV7-2 and TRBJ2-1, with D possibly matching TRBD1 (6 bases). The length of the CDR3 is 19 residues. CDR1 is SGHTA, CDR2 FQGNSA, per germline. In DNA, the CDR3 is TGTGCCAGCACCTTACCCCTAACAGAGGTACAGGGCGTCGCGAATGAGCAGTTCTTC. Its translation: CASTLPLTEVQGVANEQFF.

The V and J genes are TRBV20-1 and TRBJ2-5; TRBD2 agrees at 8 bases. In germline, CDR1 is DFQATT, CDR2 SNEGSKA (reference sequence). The CDR3 sequence is 15 residues long. The trim removed 4 bases at V and 0 bases at J, leaving 7 bases unmatched. This chain's CDR3 is CSATRLARYQETQYF. The CDR3 nucleotides are TGCAGTGCTACCAGACTAGCGAGGTACCAAGAGACCCAGTACTTC.

This clonotype was detected ten times or more. This chain links TRBV10-3 with TRBJ1-5, with unresolved D. Germline CDR1 and CDR2: ENHRY and SYGVKD. V was trimmed by 10 bases and J by 0 bases, leaving 16 bases between them. The CDR3 sequence is 15 residues long. The CDR3 coding sequence is TGTGCCACCCTCGGGGAACCAAGTAGCAATCAGCCCCAGCATTTT. This gives the protein CATLGEPSSNQPQHF.